This T cell receptor beta chain is from a study of spatial heterogeneity in lung cancer. Study overall: A unique TCR and UMI combination showed up more than ten times in raw reads, on average.

This clonotype has a count of ten or more. As yet, its antigen is unknown. TCRdb ran MiXCR on the 5' RACE reads and lists one entry per CDR3 protein. The sample contains around 2,000 distinct CDR3 sequences, around 17% of which appear only once. Germline CDR1 and CDR2: MNHEY and SVGEGT. The CDR3 runs 17 residues. Unmatched junction bases numbered 9, after V lost 7 bases and J lost 0 bases. The sample's time point: sample taken at primary tumor resection. Material for sequencing was whole RNA from tumor, nontumor lung or frozen PBMC, left unsorted. Study observations and caveats: Among blood samples, ubiquitous expanded tumor TCRs appeared more at resection than at follow-up.

The receptor was derived from a male donor with early-stage non-small cell lung cancer. The chain combines TRBV6-2 or TRBV6-3 with TRBJ2-3, with 11 bases matching TRBD2. The specimen was PBMCs, collected at surgery. The CDR3 protein is CASTPGLAASSTDTQYF. The CDR3 DNA sequence: TGTGCCAGCACCCCGGGACTAGCGGCATCTAGCACAGATACGCAGTATTTT.